The entry below gives a single T cell receptor (beta chain) sequence along with its context. The antigen is undetermined. Extracted from the samples, RNA was reverse transcribed into cDNA to serve as the sequencing template. Here immunoSEQ multiplex PCR was the method, and the copy in TCRdb shows in-frame clones only, minus some. Here the sample spans approximately 12,000 clones, about 53% being singletons. This sample was taken from a study of CD8+ T cells in alopecia areata. Across the whole study: Treatment comprised oral tofacitinib, 5 to 10 mg twice daily, in treated patients. A 6-month period off drug followed tofacitinib, which lasted 6 to 18 months.

Study-wide findings and caveats: Researchers report lesional scalp, most notably alopecia totalis/universalis, outstripped normal scalp in clonality. Although TCR sharing was seen in mice, sharing across patients was less clear, possibly for HLA-related reasons.

The study team obtained lesional scalp punch biopsies and peripheral blood from alopecia areata patients. This receptor was obtained from a human donor with alopecia areata. The sequencing input was skin.

The CDR3 DNA reads TGCGCCAGCAGCCAAGAGGTGGGGACCGTAGCGAAGACCCAGTACTTC. Its translation: CASSQEVGTVAKTQYF. The J gene is TRBJ2-5, the V gene TRBV4-1; D is possibly TRBD1 or TRBD2 (5 bases each). V was clipped by 0 bases and J by 6 bases, with 17 bases between them. The CDR3 length is 16 residues. Germline V CDR1 and CDR2: MGHRA, YSYEKL.